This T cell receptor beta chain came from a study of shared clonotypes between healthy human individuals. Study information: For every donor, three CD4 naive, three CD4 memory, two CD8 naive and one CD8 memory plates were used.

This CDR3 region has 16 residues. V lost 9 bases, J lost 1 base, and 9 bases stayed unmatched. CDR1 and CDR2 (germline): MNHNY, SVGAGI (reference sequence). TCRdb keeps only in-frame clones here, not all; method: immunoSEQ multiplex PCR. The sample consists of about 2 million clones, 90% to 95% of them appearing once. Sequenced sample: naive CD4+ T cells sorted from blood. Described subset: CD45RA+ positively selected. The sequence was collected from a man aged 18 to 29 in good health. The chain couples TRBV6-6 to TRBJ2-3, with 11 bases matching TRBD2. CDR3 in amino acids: CASKGLAERGTDTQYF. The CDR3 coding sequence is TGTGCCAGTAAGGGACTAGCGGAGAGGGGCACAGATACGCAGTATTTT.